The 18 T cell receptor beta chains below all came from one sample that was sequenced in a study of T cells in Graves' hyperthyroidism and ophthalmopathy. TCR beta CDR3 sequences were amplified from RNA transcripts. HTBI primers were used for first-round RT-PCR of the TCR CDR3. TCRdb reprocessed the multiplex PCR reads via MiXCR and lists one record per CDR3 protein. The sample consists of roughly 500,000 distinct CDR3 sequences, about 46% of them appearing once. Sample: peripheral blood or thyroid tissue (not recorded which). These receptors were collected from an adult woman with Graves' disease, either hyperthyroidism or ophthalmopathy (not recorded which).

This clonotype was seen many times. The gene calls are TRBV5-1 and TRBJ1-1; possible D gene TRBD1, 5 bases. The V end lost 3 bases, the J end lost 4 bases, and 16 bases lay between the germline ends. CDR1 and CDR2 (germline): SGHRS, YFSETQ. The CDR3 totals 15 residues. CDR3 sequence: CASSWGSGLGTEAFF. The CDR3 DNA reads as TGCGCCAGCAGCTGGGGGTCAGGGCTCGGCACTGAAGCTTTCTTT.

This clonotype has just a few counts. This chain connects TRBV14 to TRBJ2-3; D unclear. The V end lost 4 bases, the J end lost 8 bases, and 10 bases lay between the germline ends. Germline CDR1 reads SGHDN; CDR2 reads FVKESK. The CDR3 is 12 residues long. The CDR3: CASSPSWGTQYF. The CDR3 DNA reads as TGTGCCAGCAGCCCGTCGTGGGGTACGCAGTATTTT.

V gene TRBV6-5 combines with J gene TRBJ2-7; D ambiguous. The CDR3 sequence is 12 residues long. CDR1 and CDR2 (germline): MNHEY, SVGAGI. The ends were cut back, 4 bases at V and 4 bases at J, with 8 bases in the middle. This CDR3 reads CASSSFMYEQYF. CDR3 coding DNA: TGTGCCAGCAGTTCGTTCATGTACGAGCAGTACTTC.

A few counts support this clonotype. The V gene is TRBV7-9, the J gene TRBJ1-2; tentative D call: TRBD1 (5 bases). The germline gives CDR1 SEHNR, CDR2 FQNEAQ (reference sequence). V was shortened by 4 bases and J by 5 bases, with 14 bases between the two germline ends. CDR3 length: 14 amino acids. The CDR3 nucleotides read TGTGCCAGCAGCTCTGACGGGGGTTCGTATGGCTACACCTTC. Protein: CASSSDGGSYGYTF.

This clonotype was seen a few times. CDR3 sequence: CASSGGAQGGGELFF. The CDR3 DNA follows: TGTGCCAGCAGTGGCGGGGCCCAGGGAGGCGGGGAGCTGTTTTTT. The rearrangement uses TRBV28 and TRBJ2-2; D is perhaps TRBD2 (6 bases). Germline CDR1 MDHEN, CDR2 SYDVKM. Trimming shortened V by 5 bases and J by 7 bases, and 17 bases separated the two germline ends. This CDR3 region has 15 residues. The full variable domain, its missing parts supplied by reference TRBV28 and TRBJ2-2, is DVKVTQSSRYLVKRTGEKVFLECVQDMDHENMFWYRQDPGLGLRLIYFSYDVKMKEKGDIPEGYSVSREKKERFSLILESASTNQTSMYLCASSGGAQGGGELFFGEGSRLTVL.

The chain employs TRBV7-9 and TRBJ2-7; D is perhaps TRBD2 (6 bases). Trimming took 5 bases from V and 6 from J, leaving 20 bases between them. The CDR3 has 15 residues. Germline-derived CDR1 and CDR2 are SEHNR and FQNEAQ (reference sequence). The CDR3, as DNA: TGTGCCAGCAGCCCCTTTCACGGGAGTGGTTCCGAGCAGTACTTC. It specifies CASSPFHGSGSEQYF.

V and J are TRBV15 and TRBJ2-5; D gene uncertain. The CDR3 contains 15 residues. With 1 base removed from V and 2 bases from J, the gap between germline ends came to 11 bases. In germline, CDR1 is LNHNV, CDR2 YYDKDF (reference sequence). The CDR3 DNA reads as TGTGCCACCAGCAGAGTTGGCGGACCTCAAGAGACCCAGTACTTC. Its protein product is CATSRVGGPQETQYF.

This rearrangement joins TRBV2 to TRBJ1-1, with D maybe TRBD1 (5 bases). Germline loops: CDR1 SNHLY, CDR2 FYNNEI. The germline V and J ends were trimmed by 4 bases and 10 bases, with 22 bases remaining between them. There are 15 residues in the CDR3. The CDR3: CASSAKQDGTNRAFF. The DNA of the CDR3 is TGTGCCAGCAGTGCAAAACAGGACGGAACCAACCGAGCTTTCTTT.

Concerning this clonotype: A much larger clone differs by one base, so this may be a read error. The chain uses TRBV19 and TRBJ2-2; a weak D match, TRBD1 (5 bases). V lost 9 bases and J lost 5, with 10 bases in between. Germline CDR1 reads LNHDA; CDR2 reads SQIVND (reference sequence). This CDR3 has 12 amino acids. CDR3 region: CASARGTGELFF. Here the CDR3 DNA reads TGTGCCAGCGCAAGGGGTACCGGGGAGCTGTTTTTT.

The V call is TRBV20-1, the J call TRBJ1-6; TRBD1 matches at 8 bases. The V gene end was trimmed by 5 bases and the J gene end by 5 bases; junction bases not matched to a gene: 2. Per the germline V gene, CDR1 is DFQATT and CDR2 is SNEGSKA (reference sequence). CDR3 size: 13 residues. The DNA of the CDR3 is TGCAGTGCTGTACAGGGGGATAATTCACCCCTCCACTTT. It translates to CSAVQGDNSPLHF.

This clonotype occurred a few times. The V call is TRBV11-2, the J call TRBJ2-5; TRBD2 agrees at 7 bases. Per germline, CDR1 SGHAT and CDR2 FQNNGV. This CDR3 is built from 15 residues. With 1 base clipped from V and 5 bases from J, the junction kept 7 bases outside the gene matches. The CDR3 bases are TGTGCCAGCAGCTTAGTGGGCGCCGGGGGGGAGACCCAGTACTTC. It yields the protein CASSLVGAGGETQYF.

The chain links TRBV7-8 to TRBJ1-5; D remains unclear. The germline gives CDR1 SGHVS, CDR2 FQNEAQ. The CDR3 has 9 amino acids. V lost 5 bases to trimming and J lost 15 bases, with 8 bases between them. The CDR3 DNA sequence: TGTGCCAGCAGCGCCCACCTGCATTTT. It encodes CASSAHLHF. Full variable domain (remainder filled in from reference TRBV7-8 and TRBJ1-5): GAGVSQSPRYKVAKRGQDVALRCDPISGHVSLFWYQQALGQGPEFLTYFQNEAQLDKSGLPSDRFFAERPEGSVSTLKIQRTQQEDSAVYLCASSAHLHFGDGTRLSIL.

J is TRBJ1-6 and V is TRBV20-1, with TRBD1 matching over 8 bases. The V gene end was trimmed by 2 bases and the J gene end by 13 bases; junction bases not matched to a gene: 7. This CDR3 is 13 amino acids long. CDR1 DFQATT and CDR2 SNEGSKA come from the germline V gene (reference sequence). CDR3 residues: CSARPTGEQPLHF. The CDR3 DNA follows: TGCAGTGCTAGACCGACAGGGGAACAGCCCCTCCACTTT.

This clonotype was seen repeatedly, ten times or more. J is TRBJ2-5 and V is TRBV20-1; 12 bases agree with TRBD2. The germline V gene encodes CDR1 DFQATT and CDR2 SNEGSKA (reference sequence). This CDR3 has 16 amino acids. The J segment lost 2 bases and the V segment lost 1 base, leaving 5 bases of the junction unmatched. The CDR3 protein is CSARGRLAGAQETQYF. CDR3 nucleotides: TGCAGTGCTAGAGGGAGACTAGCGGGGGCACAAGAGACCCAGTACTTC.

This clonotype was recorded at least ten times. The chain couples TRBV7-2 to TRBJ2-7, with 7 bases aligning to TRBD1. From germline, CDR1 is SGHTA and CDR2 FQGNSA. The CDR3 runs to 15 residues. The V segment lost 1 base and the J segment 3 bases; nucleotides outside the gene matches: 6. The CDR3 here is CASSLEGGQIYEQYF. For the CDR3, the DNA is TGTGCCAGCAGCTTAGAAGGGGGACAGATCTACGAGCAGTACTTC.

There are many counts of this clonotype. Written as DNA, the CDR3 is TGCGCCAGCAGGGACAGGGCTAATGAAAAACTGTTTTTT. It codes for CASRDRANEKLFF. The chain couples TRBV5-1 to TRBJ1-4, with TRBD1 identical over 8 bases. Germline CDR1 SGHRS, CDR2 YFSETQ. The CDR3 consists of 13 residues. V lost 5 bases, J lost 3 bases, and 0 bases stayed unmatched.

This clonotype was found once. The rearrangement uses TRBV5-1 and TRBJ2-6; D call uncertain. In germline, CDR1 is SGHRS, CDR2 YFSETQ. V lost 0 bases and J lost 5, with 12 bases in between. There are 16 residues in the CDR3. The CDR3 region has the DNA TGCGCCAGCAGCTTGGCCTCGGCGAACCGGGCCAACGTCCTGACTTTC. Residues: CASSLASANRANVLTF.

This chain links TRBV29-1 with TRBJ1-3, with 9 bases fitting TRBD1. The germline V gene encodes CDR1 SQVTM and CDR2 ANQGSEA. Trimming at V came to 8 bases and at J to 4 bases, leaving 6 bases not matched to a gene. The length of the CDR3 is 13 residues. DNA of the CDR3: TGCAGCTCGGGGACAGGGACGGGAAACACCATATATTTT. Amino acids: CSSGTGTGNTIYF.